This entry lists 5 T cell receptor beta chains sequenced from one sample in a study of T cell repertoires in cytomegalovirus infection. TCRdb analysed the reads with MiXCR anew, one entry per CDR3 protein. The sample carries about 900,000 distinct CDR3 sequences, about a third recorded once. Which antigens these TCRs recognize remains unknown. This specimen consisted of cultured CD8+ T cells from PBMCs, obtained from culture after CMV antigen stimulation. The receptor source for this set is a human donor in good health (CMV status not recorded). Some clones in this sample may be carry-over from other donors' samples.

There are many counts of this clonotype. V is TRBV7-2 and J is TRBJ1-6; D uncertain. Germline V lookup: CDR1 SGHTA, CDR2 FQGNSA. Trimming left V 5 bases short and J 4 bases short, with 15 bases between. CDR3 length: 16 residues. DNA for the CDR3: TGTGCCAGCAGCGACTCGGTTTCGAAATATAATTCACCCCTCCACTTT. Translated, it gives CASSDSVSKYNSPLHF.

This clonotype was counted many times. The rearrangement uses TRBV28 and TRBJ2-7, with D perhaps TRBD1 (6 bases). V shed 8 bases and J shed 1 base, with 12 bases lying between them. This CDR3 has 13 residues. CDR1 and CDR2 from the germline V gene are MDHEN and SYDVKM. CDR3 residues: CASGGPGSYEQYV. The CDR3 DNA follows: TGTGCCAGCGGGGGCCCGGGTTCCTACGAGCAGTACGTC.

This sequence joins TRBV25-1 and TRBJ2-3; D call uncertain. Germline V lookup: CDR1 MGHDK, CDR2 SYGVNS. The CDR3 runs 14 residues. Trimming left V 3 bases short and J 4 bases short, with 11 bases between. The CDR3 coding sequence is TGTGCCAGCAGTGAGAAAAGGTTATCAGATACGCAGTATTTT. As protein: CASSEKRLSDTQYF.

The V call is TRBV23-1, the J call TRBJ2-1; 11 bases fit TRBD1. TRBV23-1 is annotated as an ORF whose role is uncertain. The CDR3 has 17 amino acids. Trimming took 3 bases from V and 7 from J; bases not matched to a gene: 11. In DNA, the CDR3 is TGCGCCAGCAGTCATAAACCTCCGGGACAGGGGGGGAATGAGCAGTTCTTC. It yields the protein CASSHKPPGQGGNEQFF.

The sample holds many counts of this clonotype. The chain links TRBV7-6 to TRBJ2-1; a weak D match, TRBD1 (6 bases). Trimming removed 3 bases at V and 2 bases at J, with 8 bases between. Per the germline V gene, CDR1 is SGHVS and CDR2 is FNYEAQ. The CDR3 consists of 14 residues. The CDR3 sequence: CASSLTGPYNEQFF. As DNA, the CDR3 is TGTGCCAGCAGCTTGACAGGACCCTACAATGAGCAGTTCTTC.